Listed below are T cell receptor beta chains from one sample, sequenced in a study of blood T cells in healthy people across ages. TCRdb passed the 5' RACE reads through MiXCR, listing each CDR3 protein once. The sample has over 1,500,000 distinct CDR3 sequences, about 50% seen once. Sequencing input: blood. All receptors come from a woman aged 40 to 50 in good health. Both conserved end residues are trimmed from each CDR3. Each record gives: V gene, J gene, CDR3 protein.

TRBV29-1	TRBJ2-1	SVGQVEGEQF
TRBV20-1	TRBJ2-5	SASIWRGPQETQY
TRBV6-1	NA	ASSLHTTAGAPVETQY
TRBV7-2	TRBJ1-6	ASSLQRPSAYNSPLH
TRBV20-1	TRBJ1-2	SARAGPQGT
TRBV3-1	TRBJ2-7	ASSPRQWRDRTGDYEQY
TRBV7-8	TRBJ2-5	ASSTSGQYGETQY
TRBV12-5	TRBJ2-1	ASGFLGREQF
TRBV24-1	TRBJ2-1	ATSAPADEQF
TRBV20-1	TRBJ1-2	SAYGQGATGYT
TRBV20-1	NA	SASGTTPGTQY
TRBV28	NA	ASSVYRQETQY
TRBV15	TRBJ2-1	ATGSGPQDEQF
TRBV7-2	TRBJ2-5	ASSLVRNNEQY
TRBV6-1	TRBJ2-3	ASSDGGPRADTQY
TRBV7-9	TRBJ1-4	ASSSRDRDEKLF
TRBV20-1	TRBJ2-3	SASPLGTVGADTQY
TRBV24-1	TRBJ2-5	ATSEAGRETQY
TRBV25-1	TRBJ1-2	ASSDPQGPNYGYT
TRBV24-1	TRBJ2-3	ATSDPGTSSTDTQY
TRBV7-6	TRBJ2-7	ASSPGTGNYNEQY
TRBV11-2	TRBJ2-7	ASSFISGGTYEQY
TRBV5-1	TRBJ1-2	ASSSARDTPNYGYT
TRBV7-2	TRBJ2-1	ASSSLAGGLYEQF
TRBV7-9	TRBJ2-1	ASSQGRGQGLYNEQF
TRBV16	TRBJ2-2	ASSQSGITGELF
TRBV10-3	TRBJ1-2	AISRPTAEYGYT
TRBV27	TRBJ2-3	ASRGRADTQY
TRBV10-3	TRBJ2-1	AVKSPDSDEQF
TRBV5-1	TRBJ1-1	ASSFRTGGKNTEAF
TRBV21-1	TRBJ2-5	ASSKEECGKGETQY
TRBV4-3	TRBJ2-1	ASSPNSGGASGNEQF
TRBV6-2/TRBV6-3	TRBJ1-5	ASRSSGQRNQPQH
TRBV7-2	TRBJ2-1	ASSPGGFYNEQF
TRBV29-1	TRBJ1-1	SVKRRAGTAGLMNTEAF
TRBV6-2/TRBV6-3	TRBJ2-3	ASSQLAGRYTDTQY
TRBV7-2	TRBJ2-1	ASSPGLAMETQF
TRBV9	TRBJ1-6	ASSGRTGGVNSPLH
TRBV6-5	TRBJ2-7	ASSPRWQGALNEQY
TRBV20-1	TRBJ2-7	SATQRVRSYEQY
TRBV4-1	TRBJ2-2	ASSHPRLAAGELF
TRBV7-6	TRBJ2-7	ASSLSTGFHEQY
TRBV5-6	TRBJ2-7	ASSFATGGWETEY
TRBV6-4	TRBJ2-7	ASSDSNHYEQY
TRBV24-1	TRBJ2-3	ATCDSSGDTQY
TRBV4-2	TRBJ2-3	ASSQYSTGSAGGLDTQY
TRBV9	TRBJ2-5	ASSGLQGRQETQY
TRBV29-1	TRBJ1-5	SVEVLPGQPQH
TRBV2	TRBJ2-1	ASSQRGLYNEQF
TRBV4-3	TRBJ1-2	ASSPRGRAYGYT
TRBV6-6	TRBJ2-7	ASSSSRRAEEQY